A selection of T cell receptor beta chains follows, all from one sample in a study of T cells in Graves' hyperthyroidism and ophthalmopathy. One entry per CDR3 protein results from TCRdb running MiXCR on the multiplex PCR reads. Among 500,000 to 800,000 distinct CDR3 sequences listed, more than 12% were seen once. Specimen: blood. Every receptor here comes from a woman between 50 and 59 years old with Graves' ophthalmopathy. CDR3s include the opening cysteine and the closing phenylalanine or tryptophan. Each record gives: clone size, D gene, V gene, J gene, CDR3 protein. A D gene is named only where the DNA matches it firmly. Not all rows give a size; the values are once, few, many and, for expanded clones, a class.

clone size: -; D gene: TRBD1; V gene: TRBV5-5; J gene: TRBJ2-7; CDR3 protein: CASSLDEETGDSSYEQYF
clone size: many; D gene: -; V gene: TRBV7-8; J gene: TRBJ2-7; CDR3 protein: CASSFRSGREQYF
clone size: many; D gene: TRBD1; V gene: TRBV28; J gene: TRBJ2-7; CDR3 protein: CASSTSGTGGSYEQYF
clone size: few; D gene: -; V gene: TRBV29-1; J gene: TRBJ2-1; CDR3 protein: CSVEAPYRDSGTTHYNEQFF
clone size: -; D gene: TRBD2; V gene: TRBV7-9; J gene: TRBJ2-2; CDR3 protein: CASTRAIAGNTGELFF
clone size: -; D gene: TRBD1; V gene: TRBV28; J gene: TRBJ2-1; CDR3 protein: CASSFVAGGLYEQFF
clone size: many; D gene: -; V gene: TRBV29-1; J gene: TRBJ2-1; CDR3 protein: CSVAGRNYNEQFF
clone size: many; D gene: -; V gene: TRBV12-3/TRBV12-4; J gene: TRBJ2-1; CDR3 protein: CASSLGRNEQFF
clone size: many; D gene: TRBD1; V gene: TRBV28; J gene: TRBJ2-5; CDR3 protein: CASRPPRTGLQETQYF
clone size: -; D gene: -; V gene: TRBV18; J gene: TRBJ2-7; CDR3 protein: CASSLTSTRSFEQYF
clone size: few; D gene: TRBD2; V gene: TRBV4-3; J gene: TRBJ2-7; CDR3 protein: CASSLGLAGWYEQYF
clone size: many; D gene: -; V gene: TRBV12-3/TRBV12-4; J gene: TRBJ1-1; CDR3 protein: CASSLSAGRTEAFF
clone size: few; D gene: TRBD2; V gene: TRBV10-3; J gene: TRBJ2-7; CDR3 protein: CATRPSSGRAPLPYEQYF
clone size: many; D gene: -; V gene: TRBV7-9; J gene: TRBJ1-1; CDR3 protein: CASSPPLWGTLLEAFF
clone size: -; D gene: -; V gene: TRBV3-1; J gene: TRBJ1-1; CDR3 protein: CASSQTPAFGAFF
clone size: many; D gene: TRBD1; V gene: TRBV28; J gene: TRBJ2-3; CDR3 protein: CASVSQGATDTQYF
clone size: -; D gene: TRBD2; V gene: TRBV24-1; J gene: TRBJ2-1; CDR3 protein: CATSDLGLAGNEQFF
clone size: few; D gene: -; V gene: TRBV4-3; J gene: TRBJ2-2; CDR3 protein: CASSPDGPNTGELFF
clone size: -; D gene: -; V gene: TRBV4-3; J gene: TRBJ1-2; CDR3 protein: CASSQDRQQGRYGYTF
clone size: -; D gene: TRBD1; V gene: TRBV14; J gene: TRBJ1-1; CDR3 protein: CASSQRTGQNTEAFF
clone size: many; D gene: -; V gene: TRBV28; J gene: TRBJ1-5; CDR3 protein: CASSLMVNQPQHF
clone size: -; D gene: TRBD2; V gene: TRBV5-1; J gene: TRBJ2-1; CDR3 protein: CASSLVAGAGYNEQFF
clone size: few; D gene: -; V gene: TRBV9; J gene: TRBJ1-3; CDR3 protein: CASSVGPRERGNTIYF
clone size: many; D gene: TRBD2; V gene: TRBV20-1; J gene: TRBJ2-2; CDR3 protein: CSSGSNTGELFF
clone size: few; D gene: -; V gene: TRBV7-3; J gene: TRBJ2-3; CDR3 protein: CASSLTPIRTDTQYF
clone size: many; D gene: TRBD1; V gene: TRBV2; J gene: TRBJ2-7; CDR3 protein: CASRTGKDIGIFYEQYF
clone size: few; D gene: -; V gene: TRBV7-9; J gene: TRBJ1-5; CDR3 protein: CASSPGARNQPQHF
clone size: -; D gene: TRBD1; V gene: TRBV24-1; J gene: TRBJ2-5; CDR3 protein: CATSDPGQGMATQYF